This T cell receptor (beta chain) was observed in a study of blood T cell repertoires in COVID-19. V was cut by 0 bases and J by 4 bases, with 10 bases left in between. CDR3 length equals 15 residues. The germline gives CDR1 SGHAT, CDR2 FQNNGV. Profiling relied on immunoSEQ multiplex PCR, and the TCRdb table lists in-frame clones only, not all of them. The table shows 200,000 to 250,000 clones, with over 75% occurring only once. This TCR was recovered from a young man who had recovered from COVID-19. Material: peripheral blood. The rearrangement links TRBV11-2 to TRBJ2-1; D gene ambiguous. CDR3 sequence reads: CASSLDRRGYNEQFF. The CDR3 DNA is TGTGCCAGCAGCTTAGATCGTCGCGGATACAATGAGCAGTTCTTC.